These 18 T cell receptor beta chains came from one sample sequenced in a study of blood T cells in healthy people across ages. It was with a sample-barcoded 5' primer and a J-beta primer mix that a second PCR of about 6 to 11 cycles was run. TCRdb re-derived calls from the 5' RACE reads in MiXCR, one entry per CDR3 protein. The sample has some 1.4 million distinct CDR3 sequences, 35% to 45% seen once. Sequenced input: blood. Receptors were obtained from a woman aged 18-29 years in good health.

CDR3 region: CASSDRNRASYEQYF. The CDR3 DNA is TGTGCCAGCAGTGACCGGAACAGGGCTTCCTACGAGCAGTACTTC. The V call is TRBV6-2 or TRBV6-3, the J call TRBJ2-7; the D gene is possibly TRBD1 (6 bases). V lost 5 bases and J 1 base, leaving 15 bases between the germline ends. The CDR3 has 15 amino acids. CDR1 is MNHEY and CDR2 is SVGEGT in the germline V gene.

This sequence joins TRBV25-1 and TRBJ1-2; D is possibly TRBD1 (6 bases). CDR1 is MGHDK, CDR2 SYGVNS, per germline. This CDR3 comprises 13 residues. V gave up 5 bases and J gave up 7 bases, with 14 bases separating them. The CDR3 loop reads CASSSQGHCGYTF. The CDR3 nucleotides are TGTGCCAGCAGTAGCCAGGGACACTGTGGCTACACCTTC.

This chain links TRBV12-3 or TRBV12-4 with TRBJ2-4, with 12 bases that match TRBD2. Judging by the DNA end, TRBJ2-5 fits better; the J call may be wrong. This CDR3 comprises 15 residues. The DNA of the CDR3 is TGTGCCAGCAGGCGGGGACTAGCGGGTGGCGAGACCCAGTACTTC. Translation: CASRRGLAGGETQYF.

This chain links TRBV5-1 with TRBJ2-7; D ambiguous. The CDR3 is 14 residues long. Trimming left V 1 base short and J 0 bases short, with 8 bases between. Germline CDR1 is SGHRS and CDR2 is YFSETQ. The CDR3 sequence is CASSLPSTSYEQYF. The DNA of the CDR3 is TGCGCCAGCAGCTTGCCGAGTACCTCCTACGAGCAGTACTTC.

This clonotype was seen more than once but under ten times. V and J are TRBV6-1 and TRBJ2-1; TRBD1 is a possible D gene (6 bases). This CDR3 has 14 residues. Per germline, CDR1 MNHNS and CDR2 SASEGT. The V end was cut by 11 bases, the J end by 9 bases, with 23 bases between. In DNA, the CDR3 is TGTGCCGGGACAAGAGCGGAAAACCTTGGTGAGCAGTTCTTC. Translated, it gives CAGTRAENLGEQFF.

The CDR3 DNA follows: TGCAGCGTTCACACTAAGACGGGGCCCTACAATGAGCAGTACTTC. It encodes CSVHTKTGPYNEQYF. The V call is TRBV29-1, the J call TRBJ2-7, with D possibly being TRBD1 or TRBD2 (5 bases each). Per the germline V gene, CDR1 is SQVTM and CDR2 is ANQGSEA. The V end lost 5 bases, the J end lost 7 bases, and 24 bases lay between the germline ends. CDR3 length equals 15 residues.

This chain connects TRBV7-2 to TRBJ2-5; D not certain. The CDR3 spans 14 residues. Germline V gene sequence: CDR1 SGHTA, CDR2 FQGNSA. V gave up 2 bases and J gave up 4 bases, with 11 bases separating them. The CDR3 bases are TGTGCCAGCAGCTTAAAACCAGGCACAGAGACCCAGTACTTC. Its translation: CASSLKPGTETQYF. Drawing the rest from reference TRBV7-2 and TRBJ2-5, the complete variable domain is GAGVSQSPSNKVTEKGKDVELRCDPISGHTALYWYRQSLGQGLEFLIYFQGNSAPDKSGLPSDRFSAERTGGSVSTLTIQRTQQEDSAVYLCASSLKPGTETQYFGPGTRLLVL.

Concerning this clonotype: The junction shows a germline mismatch at one end, possibly a read error. The chain combines TRBV28 with TRBJ1-1; 7 nucleotides align to TRBD1. The CDR3 is made up of 10 amino acids. Germline CDR1 MDHEN, CDR2 SYDVKM. The CDR3 DNA is TGTGCTAGCAGCCAGGGGGGAGCTTTCTTT. Translating gives CASSQGGAFF.

V and J are TRBV20-1 and TRBJ1-1; D gene unclear. Trimming removed 6 bases from V and 3 bases from J, with 20 bases in between. This CDR3 spans 15 amino acids. Germline CDR1 DFQATT, CDR2 SNEGSKA (reference sequence). CDR3 region: CSARQAGSKDTEAFF. Written as DNA, the CDR3 is TGCAGTGCCCGTCAGGCAGGTTCTAAGGACACTGAAGCTTTCTTT.

The rearrangement joins TRBV29-1 to TRBJ2-5, with 7 bases fitting TRBD1. The assigned J gene may be wrong: the sequence end matches TRBJ2-7 better. The germline gives CDR1 SQVTM, CDR2 ANQGSEA. There are 14 residues in the CDR3. In nucleotides, the CDR3 is TGCAGCGTTCCCCGGGACAGTGGGTTCGGCGAGCAGTACTTC. This encodes CSVPRDSGFGEQYF.

This clonotype was picked up a small number of times. The CDR3 region is CASSRTAVRPQHF. As DNA, the CDR3 is TGTGCCAGCAGTCGGACGGCGGTTCGGCCCCAGCATTTT. This chain joins TRBV6-1 and TRBJ1-5; D is ambiguous. Per germline, CDR1 MNHNS and CDR2 SASEGT. CDR3 length equals 13 residues. The V and J ends lost 5 bases and 9 bases respectively, with 14 bases between them.

This rearrangement joins TRBV10-2 to TRBJ1-4; TRBD1 matches at 7 bases. The CDR3 extends over 13 amino acids. CDR1 and CDR2 (germline): WSHSY, SAAADI. For the CDR3, the DNA is TGCGCATCGACAGGGCGGGGTGGGGAAAAACTGTTTTTT. This gives the protein CASTGRGGEKLFF.

The genes are TRBV15 and TRBJ2-7; 9 bases match TRBD1. CDR1 and CDR2 (germline): LNHNV, YYDKDF (reference sequence). Unmatched junction bases numbered 11, after V lost 1 base and J lost 4 bases. The CDR3 is 17 residues long. CDR3: CATSRGTNDRGKYEQYF. In DNA form, the CDR3 reads TGTGCCACCAGCAGAGGAACAAACGACAGGGGGAAATACGAGCAGTACTTC.

In this sample, this clonotype turned up a few times. The chain employs TRBV4-2 and TRBJ2-7; a possible D gene is TRBD2 (5 bases). V lost 2 bases to trimming and J lost 4 bases, with 9 bases between them. This CDR3 spans 13 amino acids. CDR1 LGHNA and CDR2 YNFKEQ come from the germline V gene. CDR3 nucleotides: TGTGCCAGCAGCCAACTAGCTTCATACGAGCAGTACTTC. It yields the protein CASSQLASYEQYF.

The CDR3 sequence: CSVSTSGRAAYEQYF. CDR3 coding DNA: TGCAGCGTTTCGACTAGCGGGAGGGCCGCCTACGAGCAGTACTTC. The chain employs TRBV29-1 and TRBJ2-7; 14 bases map to TRBD2. The CDR3 consists of 15 residues. In germline, CDR1 is SQVTM, CDR2 ANQGSEA. V was pared by 5 bases and J by 2 bases, with 5 bases of the junction left unmatched.

Ten or more counts support this clonotype. This chain connects TRBV11-2 to TRBJ2-7, with D perhaps given as TRBD1 or TRBD2 (5 bases each). This CDR3 contains 15 residues. Germline V gives CDR1 SGHAT, CDR2 FQNNGV. Trimming took 1 base from V and 0 from J, leaving 10 bases between them. CDR3 coding DNA: TGTGCCAGCAGCTTAGTAGGGGACGGCTCCTACGAGCAGTACTTC. The encoded protein is CASSLVGDGSYEQYF.

This clonotype has a handful of counts. The chain employs TRBV10-3 and TRBJ2-1, with 14 bases identical to TRBD2. V shed 2 bases and J 9 bases; nucleotides not matched to a gene: 6. The CDR3 runs to 16 residues. CDR1 is ENHRY and CDR2 is SYGVKD in the germline V gene. Here the CDR3 DNA reads TGTGCCATCAGTGAGGCGACTAGCGGGGGGGCTAGTGAGCAGTTCTTC. It codes for CAISEATSGGASEQFF.

This clonotype was found a few times. The J gene is TRBJ2-5, the V gene TRBV7-9; D unclear. V lost 7 bases, J lost 1 base, and 7 bases lay in between. The length of the CDR3 is 12 residues. Per the germline V gene, CDR1 is SEHNR and CDR2 is FQNEAQ (reference sequence). The CDR3 loop is CASTGRQETQYF. CDR3 coding DNA: TGTGCCAGCACGGGTCGCCAAGAGACCCAGTACTTC.